The 29 T cell receptor beta chains in this list originate from one sample, sequenced in a study of T cells in Graves' hyperthyroidism and ophthalmopathy. The CDR3 regions of TCR beta were amplified from RNA transcripts. The TCR CDR3 was amplified in a first-round RT-PCR using the HTBI primer set. TCRdb re-called the multiplex PCR reads through MiXCR, storing one row per CDR3 protein. The repertoire has approximately 610,000 distinct CDR3 sequences, 15% to 20% of them found once; the top ten carry approximately 20%. Sequencing used blood. The receptors derive from a woman aged 18-35 years with Graves' hyperthyroidism.

This clonotype was observed at least ten times. This sequence joins TRBV18 and TRBJ2-7, with a tentative D call TRBD1 (5 bases). The germline gives CDR1 KGHSH, CDR2 LQKENI. The CDR3 runs 14 residues. V dropped 3 bases and J dropped 3 bases, with 12 bases sitting between them. The CDR3 here is CASSPPGLGYEQYF. Written as DNA, the CDR3 is TGTGCCAGCTCACCCCCAGGGTTAGGCTACGAGCAGTACTTC.

The genes are TRBV19 and TRBJ1-2, with 7 bases identical to TRBD1. Germline CDR1 reads LNHDA; CDR2 reads SQIVND (reference sequence). V lost 3 bases to trimming and J lost 2 bases; unmatched junction nucleotides: 9. The CDR3 loop spans 16 amino acids. The CDR3, as DNA: TGTGCCAGTAGTATGGGTAACCCAGGGGGGAACTATGGCTACACCTTC. Its protein is CASSMGNPGGNYGYTF. The full variable domain, completed using reference TRBV19 and TRBJ1-2, is DGGITQSPKYLFRKEGQNVTLSCEQNLNHDAMYWYRQDPGQGLRLIYYSQIVNDFQKGDIAEGYSVSREKKESFPLTVTSAQKNPTAFYLCASSMGNPGGNYGYTFGSGTRLTVV.

V gene TRBV4-3 combines with J gene TRBJ1-6, with D possibly being TRBD1 (5 bases). Germline V gives CDR1 LGHNA, CDR2 YSLEER. Trimming pared 4 bases from V and 6 bases from J, leaving 16 bases between. This CDR3 has 16 residues. In DNA, the CDR3 is TGCGCCAGCAGCCGAGAATCCGGGACGGCTAATTCACCCCTCCACTTT. It encodes CASSRESGTANSPLHF.

The table lists this clonotype with many counts. The chain links TRBV28 to TRBJ1-1; D is unclear. Germline V gives CDR1 MDHEN, CDR2 SYDVKM. The CDR3 covers 15 residues. V was shortened by 6 bases and J by 1 base, with 15 bases between the two germline ends. The CDR3 loop is CASSPHVVGNTEAFF. The CDR3 nucleotides read TGTGCCAGCAGCCCCCATGTTGTCGGGAACACTGAAGCTTTCTTT.

The CDR3 DNA reads as TGTGCCAGCTCACCATCGGGACTAGCGGGAGGAGATACGCAGTATTTT. Encoded protein: CASSPSGLAGGDTQYF. The chain recombines TRBV18 with TRBJ2-3, with 15 bases matching TRBD2. Trimming took 2 bases from V and 5 from J; bases not matched to a gene: 2. CDR1 is KGHSH and CDR2 is LQKENI in the germline V gene. This CDR3 region has 16 residues.

This clonotype was counted at least ten times. V usage is TRBV9 and J usage is TRBJ2-7, with 7 nucleotides matching TRBD2. The CDR3 is 14 amino acids. Germline CDR1 and CDR2: SGDLS and YYNGEE. The junction had 1 base not matched to a gene; V was cut back by 0 bases and J by 1 base. The CDR3 sequence: CASSVDGRSYEQYF. The CDR3 DNA reads as TGTGCCAGCAGCGTAGACGGGAGGTCCTACGAGCAGTACTTC.

This clonotype has at least ten counts. This chain connects TRBV7-9 to TRBJ2-1; no firm D call. CDR3 size: 12 residues. The germline gives CDR1 SEHNR, CDR2 FQNEAQ (reference sequence). Trimming took off 2 bases at V and 6 bases at J, with 5 bases between the two ends. The CDR3 DNA follows: TGTGCCAGCAGCTTACTCGTCAATGAGCAGTTCTTC. Protein sequence: CASSLLVNEQFF.

The chain has TRBV6-1 and TRBJ1-5; D might be TRBD1 (6 bases). The CDR3 is made up of 15 amino acids. V was pared by 8 bases and J by 2 bases, with 16 bases between. Germline-derived CDR1 and CDR2 are MNHNS and SASEGT. This CDR3 reads CASGVGGPGNQPQHF. The DNA for the CDR3 is TGTGCCAGCGGGGTGGGGGGGCCGGGCAATCAGCCCCAGCATTTT.

This chain uses TRBV11-3 with TRBJ2-1; D gene uncertain. Germline CDR1 reads SGHNT; CDR2 reads YENEEA. V lost 0 bases and J lost 10, with 10 bases in between. This CDR3 spans 13 amino acids. This chain's CDR3 is CASSLDLGEEQFF. The CDR3 bases are TGTGCCAGCAGCTTAGATCTCGGAGAAGAGCAGTTCTTC.

The sample holds many counts of this clonotype. This rearrangement joins TRBV6-1 to TRBJ1-1; a possible D gene is TRBD1 (5 bases). Looked up from germline, CDR1 is MNHNS and CDR2 is SASEGT. The germline V and J ends were trimmed by 6 bases and 1 base, with 18 bases remaining between them. This CDR3 contains 16 residues. The CDR3 nucleotides are TGTGCCAGCAGCCGCACTTTGGGGACGGGGAACACTGAAGCTTTCTTT. This translates into CASSRTLGTGNTEAFF.

This clonotype was detected ten times or more. The chain carries TRBV6-2 or TRBV6-3 and TRBJ2-7, with a tentative D call TRBD1 (6 bases). Trimming cost V 4 bases and J 0 bases, with 10 bases left between them. Per germline, CDR1 MNHEY and CDR2 SVGEGT. The CDR3 runs to 14 residues. CDR3 in amino acids: CASSFWTVSYEQYF. CDR3 coding DNA: TGTGCCAGCAGTTTCTGGACAGTCTCCTACGAGCAGTACTTC.

This clonotype was recorded many times. The genes are TRBV24-1 and TRBJ2-3, with D possibly TRBD2 on 6 matching bases. Germline CDR1 and CDR2: KGHDR and SFDVKD. V gave up 0 bases and J gave up 0 bases, with 21 bases separating them. CDR3 length: 20 amino acids. The CDR3 region is CATSDLRTGEIPSSTDTQYF. CDR3 DNA sequence: TGTGCCACCAGTGATTTGAGAACGGGAGAGATCCCCTCTAGCACAGATACGCAGTATTTT.

This clonotype was recorded many times. This chain links TRBV7-9 with TRBJ2-7; D is possibly TRBD2 (5 bases). The CDR3 contains 12 residues. CDR1 is SEHNR and CDR2 is FQNEAQ in the germline V gene (reference sequence). V was cut by 5 bases and J by 3 bases, with 8 bases left in between. The CDR3 nucleotides are TGTGCCAGCAGCCGGGGTTACTACGAGCAGTACTTC. This sequence encodes CASSRGYYEQYF.

This clonotype was detected a few times. This chain connects TRBV3-1 to TRBJ2-2; a weak D match, TRBD2 (5 bases). The germline CDR1 and CDR2 sequences are LGHDT and YNNKEL (reference sequence). V lost 0 bases, J lost 7 bases, and 9 bases lay in between. This CDR3 has 14 amino acids. CDR3 amino acids: CASSQDPRVGELFF. The CDR3 region has the DNA TGTGCCAGCAGCCAAGATCCGAGGGTCGGGGAGCTGTTTTTT.

This clonotype appeared many times. This chain links TRBV20-1 with TRBJ1-5; D perhaps matches TRBD1 (5 bases). V lost 6 bases to trimming and J lost 0 bases, with 18 bases between them. There are 16 residues in the CDR3. CDR1 is DFQATT and CDR2 is SNEGSKA in the germline V gene (reference sequence). For the CDR3, the DNA is TGCAGTGCAGATGGGACGGACGAATATAGCAATCAGCCCCAGCATTTT. Its protein product is CSADGTDEYSNQPQHF.

The CDR3 region has the DNA TGTGCCAGCAGTGGGACTACAACCTCCTACGAGCAGTACTTC. Amino acids: CASSGTTTSYEQYF. The chain has TRBV6-1 and TRBJ2-7, with a weak D call TRBD2 (6 bases). CDR3 size: 14 residues. CDR1 and CDR2 from the germline V gene are MNHNS and SASEGT. The V and J ends lost 4 bases and 0 bases respectively, with 10 bases between them.

A note on this clonotype: A much larger clone is a single base away; this may be a read error. The rearrangement links TRBV6-1 to TRBJ1-1, with TRBD1 matching over 9 bases. The CDR3 runs 14 residues. Germline V gene sequence: CDR1 MNHNS, CDR2 SASEGT. The junction had 3 bases not matched to a gene; V was cut back by 6 bases and J by 1 base. CDR3 residues: CASRGTGWNTEAFF. CDR3 nucleotide sequence: TGTGCCAGCAGGGGGACAGGGTGGAACACTGAAGCTTTCTTT.

The table lists this clonotype with many counts. V usage is TRBV3-1 and J usage is TRBJ2-5; D gene uncertain. This CDR3 comprises 12 residues. The V end was cut by 2 bases, the J end by 11 bases, with 12 bases between. Germline V gene sequence: CDR1 LGHDT, CDR2 YNNKEL (reference sequence). CDR3 in amino acids: CASSQSIRQQYF. Here the CDR3 DNA reads TGTGCCAGCAGCCAATCTATCAGACAACAGTACTTC.

This clonotype was seen many times. The chain uses TRBV7-2 and TRBJ1-2, with 7 positions matching TRBD1. There are 17 residues in the CDR3. The germline CDR1 and CDR2 sequences are SGHTA and FQGNSA. The J segment lost 1 base and the V segment lost 0 bases, leaving 8 bases of the junction unmatched. The CDR3 nucleotides read TGTGCCAGCAGCTTAGCGCTTATCCAGGGGGATAACTATGGCTACACCTTC. Translated, it gives CASSLALIQGDNYGYTF. Using reference TRBV7-2 and TRBJ1-2 for the parts outside the CDR3, the full variable domain is GAGVSQSPSNKVTEKGKDVELRCDPISGHTALYWYRQSLGQGLEFLIYFQGNSAPDKSGLPSDRFSAERTGGSVSTLTIQRTQQEDSAVYLCASSLALIQGDNYGYTFGSGTRLTVV.

CDR3 bases: TGTGCCAGTAGTATGGGGGGGATCGATTCACCCCTCCACTTT. This codes for CASSMGGIDSPLHF. The chain carries TRBV19 and TRBJ1-6, with a weak D call TRBD1 (5 bases). CDR3 length: 14 residues. V lost 3 bases and J lost 8, with 11 bases in between. Germline-derived CDR1 and CDR2 are LNHDA and SQIVND (reference sequence).

This clonotype showed up many times. V gene TRBV12-3 or TRBV12-4 combines with J gene TRBJ2-1; D remains ambiguous. This CDR3 is built from 13 residues. V lost 6 bases and J 8 bases, leaving 14 bases between the germline ends. CDR3 loop: CASSRTAADEQFF. The CDR3 DNA sequence: TGTGCCAGCAGCCGGACCGCGGCTGATGAGCAGTTCTTC.

This clonotype was counted ten times or more. V usage is TRBV18 and J usage is TRBJ1-2; 7 nucleotides align to TRBD1. Looked up from germline, CDR1 is KGHSH and CDR2 is LQKENI. This CDR3 contains 16 residues. V was clipped by 6 bases and J by 4 bases; unmatched bases: 14. The CDR3 sequence is CASSRGDSNFLYGYTF. The CDR3 coding sequence is TGTGCCAGCTCTCGGGGGGACAGCAACTTCCTCTATGGCTACACCTTC. Complete variable domain (other parts from reference TRBV18 and TRBJ1-2): NAGVMQNPRHLVRRRGQEARLRCSPMKGHSHVYWYRQLPEEGLKFMVYLQKENIIDESGMPKERFSAEFPKEGPSILRIQQVVRGDSAAYFCASSRGDSNFLYGYTFGSGTRLTVV.

This clonotype was counted at least ten times. This chain connects TRBV6-2 or TRBV6-3 to TRBJ2-7; perhaps TRBD2 as D (5 bases). Germline V CDR1 and CDR2: MNHEY, SVGEGT. The CDR3 totals 11 residues. Trimming took off 8 bases at V and 5 bases at J, with 10 bases between the two ends. The DNA for the CDR3 is TGTGCCAGCGGGGAGTGGAACGAGCAGTACTTC. Protein: CASGEWNEQYF.

A word on this clonotype: The junction differs from germline at one of its ends, possibly a read error. The V and J genes are TRBV18 and TRBJ2-1; D is unresolved. The length of the CDR3 is 14 residues. CDR1 is KGHSH, CDR2 LQKENI, per germline. The CDR3 sequence is CASSPWGLGNDQFF. The CDR3 nucleotides are TGTGCCAGCTCACCCTGGGGATTGGGCAATGATCAGTTCTTC.

This clonotype came up many times. V is TRBV29-1 and J is TRBJ2-7; D not certain. Germline loops: CDR1 SQVTM, CDR2 ANQGSEA. The germline V and J ends were trimmed by 0 bases and 3 bases, with 3 bases remaining between them. There are 11 residues in the CDR3. The CDR3 here is CSVEDFYEQYF. The DNA of the CDR3 is TGCAGCGTTGAAGATTTCTACGAGCAGTACTTC.

This clonotype came up many times. The chain joins TRBV20-1 to TRBJ2-3; D ambiguous. V was pared by 4 bases and J by 6 bases, with 11 bases between. Germline V CDR1 and CDR2: DFQATT, SNEGSKA (reference sequence). The CDR3 totals 12 residues. Written as DNA, the CDR3 is TGCAGTGCTAAAGTTCCCTCCGATACGCAGTATTTT. Amino acid sequence: CSAKVPSDTQYF.

This clonotype has a count of ten or more. The V call is TRBV4-1, the J call TRBJ2-7, with 13 bases fitting TRBD2. Germline V gene sequence: CDR1 MGHRA, CDR2 YSYEKL. This CDR3 is 16 amino acids long. J gave up 3 bases and V 0 bases, and 2 bases lay outside the gene matches. CDR3 nucleotide sequence: TGCGCCAGCAGCCAAGAGTGGACTAGCGGGAGCTACGAGCAGTACTTC. Protein product: CASSQEWTSGSYEQYF.

Points on this clonotype: It may be a read error: a sequence one base away is much more abundant. This chain links TRBV6-1 with TRBJ1-2, with D perhaps matching TRBD1 (6 bases). V was clipped by 2 bases and J by 5 bases, with 21 bases between them. CDR1 is MNHNS and CDR2 is SASEGT in the germline V gene. This CDR3 is 17 amino acids long. CDR3: CASSELWTEKDLYGYTF. The CDR3 DNA sequence: TGTGCCAGCAGTGAACTCTGGACAGAAAAGGACTTATATGGCTACACCTTC.

This clonotype was observed at least ten times. The chain combines TRBV28 with TRBJ2-7; D is possibly TRBD2 (5 bases). V dropped 3 bases and J dropped 6 bases, with 12 bases sitting between them. The CDR3 has 13 residues. The germline CDR1 and CDR2 sequences are MDHEN and SYDVKM. The CDR3 loop reads CASSFLTGSEQYF. In DNA form, the CDR3 reads TGTGCCAGCAGTTTTTTGACGGGGAGCGAGCAGTACTTC. The complete variable domain, with remaining parts taken from reference TRBV28 and TRBJ2-7, reads DVKVTQSSRYLVKRTGEKVFLECVQDMDHENMFWYRQDPGLGLRLIYFSYDVKMKEKGDIPEGYSVSREKKERFSLILESASTNQTSMYLCASSFLTGSEQYFGPGTRLTVT.